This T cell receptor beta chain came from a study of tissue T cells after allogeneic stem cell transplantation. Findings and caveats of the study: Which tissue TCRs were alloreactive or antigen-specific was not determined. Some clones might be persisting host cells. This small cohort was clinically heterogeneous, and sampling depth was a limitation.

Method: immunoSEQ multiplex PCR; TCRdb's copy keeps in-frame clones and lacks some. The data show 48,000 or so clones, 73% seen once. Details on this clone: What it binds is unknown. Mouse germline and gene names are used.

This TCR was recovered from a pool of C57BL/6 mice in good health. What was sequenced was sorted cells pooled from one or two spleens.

CDR3 bases read: TGTGCCAGCAGCCAAGAGAACGGGAGGACAGAAGTCTTC. Its translation is CASSQENGRTEVF. The entire CDR3 sequence reads CASSQENGRTEVFF. The chain uses TRBV2 and TRBJ1-1, with D hard to call. The observed sequence ends 1 residue before the CDR3 terminus, with the missing tail filled in from the germline J gene. Germline loops: CDR1 LGHNA, CDR2 YSYQKL. There are 14 residues in the CDR3. V lost 0 bases, J lost 5 bases, and 10 bases lay in between.